This T cell receptor beta chain emerged from a study of T cells in Graves' hyperthyroidism and ophthalmopathy. General study results and limits: Ophthalmopathy, which appeared later, was predicted by the model a median 6.5 months before onset.

The TCR beta CDR3 regions underwent amplification using RNA transcripts as the source. In the first-round RT-PCR of the TCR CDR3, the HTBI primer set was used. TCRdb reprocessed the multiplex PCR reads with MiXCR, giving one entry per CDR3 protein. The sample includes 370,000 or so distinct CDR3 sequences, around 25% of them seen just once. The table lists this clonotype with a few counts. The target antigen is unknown. Recently diagnosed hyperthyroidism of less than 2 months' duration affected patients aged 18 to 65. V was trimmed by 2 bases and J by 6 bases, leaving 9 bases between them. The germline V gene encodes CDR1 WNHNN and CDR2 SYGVQD (reference sequence). The length of the CDR3 is 13 residues.

This clonotype originated in a man aged 45-65 years with Graves' hyperthyroidism. The specimen sequenced was blood. The V and J genes are TRBV10-1 and TRBJ2-3, with no clear D. The CDR3 DNA follows: TGCGCCAGCAGTGAGGCCAGCAAGGATACGCAGTATTTT. Translating gives CASSEASKDTQYF.